The 30 T cell receptor beta chains below were found in one sample sequenced in a study of cytomegalovirus exposure and HLA in healthy donors. PCR involved 60 Vbeta and 13 Jbeta primers. Only in-frame clones appear in the TCRdb table, and some are missing; sequencing was by immunoSEQ multiplex PCR. The sample has about 110,000 clones; about 79% are singletons. The sequenced sample was PBMCs. Receptors originate from a woman aged 18 to 35 in good health and CMV-seropositive.

The V call is TRBV6-1, the J call TRBJ1-2, with D unclear. The V gene lost 3 bases and the J gene lost 8 bases, with 16 bases spanning the gap. Germline-derived CDR1 and CDR2 are MNHNS and SASEGT. This CDR3 region has 14 residues. The CDR3 nucleotides read TGTGCCAGCAGTGACTCGCGGGGAGCAGGCGGCTACACCTTC. Encoded protein: CASSDSRGAGGYTF.

The V and J genes are TRBV2 and TRBJ2-5, with 9 bases that match TRBD1. After removal of 8 bases from V and 5 bases from J, the junction contained 6 bases not matched to a gene. The germline gives CDR1 SNHLY, CDR2 FYNNEI. The CDR3 covers 13 residues. The CDR3 spells CASGQGMIETQYF. The CDR3 bases are TGTGCCAGCGGACAGGGGATGATCGAGACCCAGTACTTC.

V usage is TRBV9 and J usage is TRBJ1-2; D may be TRBD1 (5 bases). The CDR3 is made up of 14 amino acids. Germline V gives CDR1 SGDLS, CDR2 YYNGEE. Trimming cost V 0 bases and J 6 bases, with 12 bases left between them. CDR3 sequence (DNA): TGTGCCAGCAGCGTAGGGGGGGGGAAGCATGGCTACACCTTC. Translated: CASSVGGGKHGYTF.

This clone was found a few times. V and J are TRBV28 and TRBJ1-5, with D unclear. V lost 8 bases to trimming and J lost 2 bases, with 10 bases between them. Germline V gene data show CDR1 as MDHEN and CDR2 as SYDVKM. CDR3 size: 13 residues. The CDR3, as DNA: TGTGCCAGCGTCCTCGAGGGCAATCAGCCCCAGCATTTT. Encoded protein: CASVLEGNQPQHF.

The chain combines TRBV5-1 with TRBJ1-2; no reliable D call. CDR1 is SGHRS, CDR2 YFSETQ, per germline. V lost 0 bases and J 2 bases, leaving 11 bases between the germline ends. The CDR3 totals 15 residues. In nucleotides, the CDR3 is TGCGCCAGCAGCTTGGAATCAGGTGGGAACTATGGCTACACCTTC. Translating gives CASSLESGGNYGYTF.

The V call is TRBV5-1, the J call TRBJ1-5, with D unclear. Germline CDR1 and CDR2: SGHRS and YFSETQ. The V and J ends lost 0 bases and 4 bases respectively, with 11 bases between them. This CDR3 has 15 amino acids. The CDR3 spells CASSLVPGTNQPQHF. CDR3 DNA sequence: TGCGCCAGCAGCTTGGTGCCAGGTACTAATCAGCCCCAGCATTTT. Complete variable domain (other parts from reference TRBV5-1 and TRBJ1-5): KAGVTQTPRYLIKTRGQQVTLSCSPISGHRSVSWYQQTPGQGLQFLFEYFSETQRNKGNFPGRFSGRQFSNSRSEMNVSTLELGDSALYLCASSLVPGTNQPQHFGDGTRLSIL.

J is TRBJ1-1 and V is TRBV5-1, with 7 bases lining up with TRBD1. The V segment lost 6 bases and the J segment 0 bases; nucleotides outside the gene matches: 11. Per germline, CDR1 SGHRS and CDR2 YFSETQ. CDR3 size: 16 residues. DNA of the CDR3: TGCGCCAGCACCCCGGACCGACAGGGCTTGAACACTGAAGCTTTCTTT. As protein: CASTPDRQGLNTEAFF.

The chain combines TRBV9 with TRBJ2-1; D is perhaps TRBD2 (6 bases). CDR1 and CDR2 from the germline V gene are SGDLS and YYNGEE. V was clipped by 2 bases and J by 4 bases, with 13 bases between them. The length of the CDR3 is 15 residues. The CDR3: CASSVSLGGYNEQFF. The CDR3 region has the DNA TGTGCCAGCAGCGTCTCGCTTGGGGGGTACAATGAGCAGTTCTTC.

The chain carries TRBV5-4 and TRBJ1-2, with D maybe TRBD1 (5 bases). The V end lost 9 bases, the J end lost 8 bases, and 26 bases lay between the germline ends. Germline V gene lookup returns CDR1 SGHNT and CDR2 YYREEE (reference sequence). This CDR3 spans 15 amino acids. The CDR3 DNA reads as TGTGCCACCTTATCGATTGGGGACTCCCGATTGGGCTACACCTTC. It translates to CATLSIGDSRLGYTF.

V is TRBV30 and J is TRBJ2-1, with D maybe TRBD2 (6 bases). The CDR3 consists of 13 residues. Trimming took 1 base from V and 8 from J, leaving 12 bases between them. Per the germline V gene, CDR1 is GTSNPN and CDR2 is SVGIG (reference sequence). The CDR3 spells CAWSGLARDEQFF. The CDR3 DNA follows: TGTGCCTGGAGTGGGCTAGCGCGAGATGAGCAGTTCTTC.

On this clone itself: The same CDR3 can be traced to other DNA sequences in this sample. The chain couples TRBV28 to TRBJ2-2; D call uncertain. CDR3 length: 14 residues. Germline V CDR1 and CDR2: MDHEN, SYDVKM. V shed 3 bases and J shed 1 base, with 6 bases lying between them. CDR3 residues: CASSLAGNTGELFF. The CDR3 coding sequence is TGTGCCAGCAGTTTGGCAGGGAACACCGGGGAGCTGTTTTTT.

The sample holds a few counts of this clone. The chain is built from TRBV2 and TRBJ1-4; tentative D call: TRBD1 (5 bases). Germline lookup yields CDR1 SNHLY and CDR2 FYNNEI. Trimming took 8 bases from V and 6 from J, leaving 19 bases between them. CDR3 length equals 15 residues. The CDR3 region has the DNA TGTGCCAGCGGTCACCGGGGGTTAAGAGATGAAAAACTGTTTTTT. This translates into CASGHRGLRDEKLFF. Together with reference TRBV2 and TRBJ1-4, the CDR3 gives the full variable domain: EPEVTQTPSHQVTQMGQEVILRCVPISNHLYFYWYRQILGQKVEFLVSFYNNEISEKSEIFDDQFSVERPDGSNFTLKIRSTKLEDSAMYFCASGHRGLRDEKLFFGSGTQLSVL.

The chain carries TRBV28 and TRBJ1-2, with unresolved D. The CDR3 length is 15 residues. V lost 3 bases to trimming and J lost 7 bases, with 18 bases between them. The germline gives CDR1 MDHEN, CDR2 SYDVKM. CDR3 sequence: CASSFHETAISGYTF. In nucleotides, the CDR3 is TGTGCCAGCAGTTTTCACGAAACTGCTATTAGTGGCTACACCTTC.

CDR3 coding DNA: TGTGCCAGTAGTATACCGGGACAGTCGCCTAGCACAGATACGCAGTATTTT. Its protein product is CASSIPGQSPSTDTQYF. This sequence joins TRBV19 and TRBJ2-3; 7 positions agree with TRBD1. The V and J ends lost 2 bases and 0 bases, in that order; junction bases with no gene match: 8. The germline CDR1 and CDR2 sequences are LNHDA and SQIVND (reference sequence). The CDR3 extends over 17 amino acids.

The table lists this clone with a few counts. The rearrangement joins TRBV5-1 to TRBJ2-3; 7 bases match TRBD1. Per the germline V gene, CDR1 is SGHRS and CDR2 is YFSETQ. The CDR3 sequence is 14 residues long. The junction had 5 bases not matched to a gene; V was cut back by 5 bases and J by 2 bases. The CDR3 is CASSSGQDTDTQYF. The CDR3 DNA is TGCGCCAGCAGTTCAGGACAGGACACAGATACGCAGTATTTT.

The chain combines TRBV11-2 with TRBJ2-3; D possibly corresponds to TRBD2 (5 bases). V lost 5 bases, J lost 4 bases, and 19 bases lay in between. The CDR3 is 16 residues long. CDR1 is SGHAT, CDR2 FQNNGV, per germline. This CDR3 reads CASSTSHLPRADTQYF. DNA of the CDR3: TGTGCCAGCAGCACCTCACACCTCCCGCGGGCAGATACGCAGTATTTT.

For the CDR3, the DNA is TGTGCCAGCCATCAGGACAGGTTCTACAATGAGCAGTTCTTC. It codes for CASHQDRFYNEQFF. The chain carries TRBV2 and TRBJ2-1; 7 bases are a match to TRBD1. CDR1 is SNHLY and CDR2 is FYNNEI in the germline V gene. CDR3 length: 14 residues. The V and J ends lost 8 bases and 3 bases, in that order; junction bases with no gene match: 7. Based on the CDR3 plus reference TRBV2 and TRBJ2-1, the full variable domain is EPEVTQTPSHQVTQMGQEVILRCVPISNHLYFYWYRQILGQKVEFLVSFYNNEISEKSEIFDDQFSVERPDGSNFTLKIRSTKLEDSAMYFCASHQDRFYNEQFFGPGTRLTVL.

The CDR3 DNA reads as TGCGCCAGCAGCTTGGGGGTCAGTGCCAGAGGGGAAGCTTTCTTT. Residues: CASSLGVSARGEAFF. The chain employs TRBV5-1 and TRBJ1-1; D gene ambiguous. CDR1 is SGHRS, CDR2 YFSETQ, per germline. The CDR3 totals 15 residues. The germline V and J ends were trimmed by 0 bases and 8 bases, with 17 bases remaining between them.

This clone was found a few times. The rearrangement links TRBV21-1 to TRBJ1-2. TRBV21-1 corresponds to a pseudogene. This CDR3 comprises 15 residues. This CDR3 is CASSKGGGRNYGYTF. As DNA, the CDR3 is TGTGCCAGCAGCAAGGGAGGGGGTCGTAACTATGGCTACACCTTC.

DNA for the CDR3: TGCGCCAGCAGCTTAAGAAACTCGGGCGGGGGCTACACCTTC. Protein product: CASSLRNSGGGYTF. The chain combines TRBV5-1 with TRBJ1-2; no clear D gene. V gave up 2 bases and J gave up 8 bases, with 16 bases separating them. The CDR3 is 14 amino acids. Germline V gives CDR1 SGHRS, CDR2 YFSETQ.

The rearrangement links TRBV6-6 to TRBJ1-2; 7 positions agree with TRBD1. Per germline, CDR1 MNHNY and CDR2 SVGAGI (reference sequence). This CDR3 has 11 residues. The trim removed 8 bases at V and 9 bases at J, leaving 6 bases unmatched. This CDR3 reads CASGQDTSYTF. DNA of the CDR3: TGTGCCAGCGGACAGGACACGAGCTACACCTTC.

V gene TRBV9 combines with J gene TRBJ2-7; TRBD2 agrees at 8 bases. Losses at the gene ends were 3 bases for V and 4 bases for J; bases not matched to a gene: 6. Germline-derived CDR1 and CDR2 are SGDLS and YYNGEE. The CDR3 has 14 amino acids. The CDR3 nucleotides are TGTGCCAGCAGCGCCGGGACTAGTCTTTACGAGCAGTACTTC. As protein: CASSAGTSLYEQYF.

This chain links TRBV7-8 with TRBJ1-1; 9 nucleotides align to TRBD1. Unmatched junction bases numbered 1, after V lost 3 bases and J lost 5 bases. Germline V gene data show CDR1 as SGHVS and CDR2 as FQNEAQ. This CDR3 has 13 residues. The CDR3: CASSLGQGTEAFF. CDR3 nucleotides: TGTGCCAGCAGCTTGGGACAGGGTACTGAAGCTTTCTTT.

This chain uses TRBV5-1 with TRBJ2-3; 9 bases match TRBD2. CDR3 length: 17 amino acids. The V segment lost 0 bases and the J segment 1 base; nucleotides outside the gene matches: 6. CDR1 is SGHRS, CDR2 YFSETQ, per germline. The CDR3, as DNA: TGCGCCAGCAGCTTGGTCTCGGCGGGAGGGGGCACAGATACGCAGTATTTT. As protein: CASSLVSAGGGTDTQYF.

This clone was seen more than once but under ten times. The rearrangement uses TRBV28 and TRBJ2-1; 9 bases are a match to TRBD1. V gave up 4 bases and J gave up 2 bases; unmatched junction bases: 3. CDR3 length equals 15 residues. Germline CDR1 is MDHEN and CDR2 is SYDVKM. The CDR3 here is CASSSGQGPYNEQFF. The CDR3, as DNA: TGTGCCAGCAGTTCGGGACAGGGCCCCTACAATGAGCAGTTCTTC.

The chain employs TRBV2 and TRBJ2-3, with D possibly matching TRBD2 (6 bases). CDR1 SNHLY and CDR2 FYNNEI come from the germline V gene. Trimming left V 8 bases short and J 0 bases short, with 12 bases between. CDR3 length: 14 residues. The CDR3 sequence is CASVADTSTDTQYF. The CDR3 bases are TGTGCCAGCGTAGCGGATACTAGCACAGATACGCAGTATTTT. The full variable domain, rest sourced from reference TRBV2 and TRBJ2-3, is EPEVTQTPSHQVTQMGQEVILRCVPISNHLYFYWYRQILGQKVEFLVSFYNNEISEKSEIFDDQFSVERPDGSNFTLKIRSTKLEDSAMYFCASVADTSTDTQYFGPGTRLTVL.

By sample fraction, this clone is medium-sized. The chain is built from TRBV5-1 and TRBJ1-6; D is ambiguous. Trimming removed 0 bases from V and 5 bases from J, with 6 bases in between. Germline CDR1 reads SGHRS; CDR2 reads YFSETQ. The CDR3 is 14 residues long. CDR3 in DNA: TGCGCCAGCAGCTTGGGCAGGCATAATTCACCCCTCCACTTT. Its protein is CASSLGRHNSPLHF.

The J gene is TRBJ1-4, the V gene TRBV6-6; 11 bases are a match to TRBD1. The CDR3 extends over 14 amino acids. The germline CDR1 and CDR2 sequences are MNHNY and SVGAGI (reference sequence). V was pared by 5 bases and J by 8 bases, with 4 bases of the junction left unmatched. The chain's CDR3 is CASSGTGGDEKLFF. CDR3 bases: TGTGCCAGCAGTGGGACAGGGGGGGACGAAAAACTGTTTTTT.

The V and J genes are TRBV15 and TRBJ2-2; weak D call: TRBD2 (5 bases). V gave up 1 base and J gave up 3 bases, with 9 bases separating them. Germline V gene lookup returns CDR1 LNHNV and CDR2 YYDKDF (reference sequence). There are 15 residues in the CDR3. CDR3 amino acids: CATSRGGLDTGELFF. The CDR3 DNA follows: TGTGCCACCAGCAGAGGCGGGTTGGACACCGGGGAGCTGTTTTTT.

This chain connects TRBV5-1 to TRBJ1-2; weak D call: TRBD1 (6 bases). Germline CDR1 and CDR2: SGHRS and YFSETQ. V was shortened by 0 bases and J by 3 bases, with 6 bases between the two germline ends. This CDR3 has 13 residues. Here the CDR3 reads CASSLGTDYGYTF. Written as DNA, the CDR3 is TGCGCCAGCAGCTTGGGGACAGACTATGGCTACACCTTC.